This is a list of T cell receptor beta chains from one sample in a study of Tregs in tolerant kidney transplant recipients. Profiling relied on immunoSEQ multiplex PCR, and the TCRdb table lists in-frame clones only, not all of them. Of 100,000 to 130,000 clones in the sample, 90% are singletons; the top ten hold about 0.31%. Source: CD4+ T cells from blood, taken before the transplant. The source of these receptors is a human donor who received a combined kidney and bone marrow transplant. CDR3s include the opening cysteine and the closing phenylalanine or tryptophan. D genes are given only for firm matches.

cdr3_aa cdr3_nt j_call v_call d_call
CATRSGRVISSYNSPLHF TGTGCCACCAGATCCGGCAGGGTTATAAGCTCCTATAATTCACCCCTCCACTTT TRBJ1-6 TRBV15 .
CASSVTGSYTGELFF TGTGCCAGCAGTGTTACGGGATCCTACACCGGGGAGCTGTTTTTT TRBJ2-2 TRBV28 .
CASSVSAGALNTDTQYF TGTGCCAGCAGCGTTTCAGCGGGGGCCCTTAACACAGATACGCAGTATTTT TRBJ2-3 TRBV9 TRBD2
CASSLVSLNTEAFF TGTGCCAGCAGCTTAGTGTCATTGAACACTGAAGCTTTCTTT TRBJ1-1 TRBV7-9 .
CSGGTGLNTEAFF TGCAGCGGTGGGACAGGGTTGAACACTGAAGCTTTCTTT TRBJ1-1 TRBV29-1 TRBD1
CASSQHRTSGNHEQFF TGTGCCAGCAGCCAACATCGGACTAGCGGGAACCATGAGCAGTTCTTC TRBJ2-1 TRBV6-6 TRBD2
CASSEADEAFF TGTGCCAGCAGTGAGGCGGATGAAGCTTTCTTT TRBJ1-1 TRBV2 .
CASSYSRSGGPSEQYF TGTGCCAGCAGTTACTCACGTAGCGGGGGGCCCTCCGAGCAGTACTTC TRBJ2-7 TRBV6-6 TRBD2
CASRGTSGGLNEQFF TGTGCCAGCAGGGGGACTAGCGGAGGGCTCAATGAGCAGTTCTTC TRBJ2-1 TRBV2 TRBD2
CASSLSGGVNGYTF TGTGCCAGCAGTCTATCAGGGGGCGTTAATGGCTACACCTTC TRBJ1-2 TRBV28 TRBD1
CASSVSGTYNEQFF TGCGCCAGCAGCGTAAGCGGGACCTACAATGAGCAGTTCTTC TRBJ2-1 TRBV5-1 TRBD2
CASSLGPGQGRYEQYF TGTGCCAGCAGCTTAGGGCCGGGACAGGGGAGATACGAGCAGTACTTC TRBJ2-7 TRBV7-2 TRBD1
CASSQRTLYNSPLHF TGTGCCAGCAGCCAGCGGACCCTCTATAATTCACCCCTCCACTTT TRBJ1-6 TRBV7-2 .